The rows below give T cell receptor beta chains drawn from one sample of a study of neurological immune-mediated disorders. TCRdb fed the 5' RACE reads into MiXCR, producing one record per CDR3 protein. The sample has roughly 36,000 distinct CDR3 sequences, around 2.9% seen once. The sequenced sample consisted of PBMCs. Receptor source: a woman aged 55-70 years with multiple sclerosis. Both conserved end residues are part of each CDR3. D genes are given only for firm matches. The listing skips clone size in some rows; elsewhere it reads once, few, many or a size class.

V,size,J,D,DNA,CDR3
TRBV12-3/TRBV12-4,-,TRBJ2-5,-,TGTGCCAACAGTTTAGGACCATCCGAAGAGACCCAGTACTTC,CANSLGPSEETQYF
TRBV5-1,-,TRBJ1-2,-,TGCGCCAGCAGCTACGGCCGAACCGGGACGTCGAATGGCTACACCTTC,CASSYGRTGTSNGYTF
TRBV3-1,many,TRBJ1-4,-,TGTGCCAGCAGCCCCCGGGTCGTACCTAATGAAAAACTGTTTTTT,CASSPRVVPNEKLFF
TRBV5-1,many,TRBJ2-2,TRBD2,TGCGCCAGCACCACCAAGACTAGCGGGGATGGTGTGCACCGGCTGTTTTTT,CASTTKTSGDGVHRLFF
TRBV7-2,many,TRBJ2-1,-,TGTGCCAGCAGCCCTCAGCCGGGCTTCTGGGGGCACAATGAGCAGTTCTTC,CASSPQPGFWGHNEQFF
TRBV27,many,TRBJ2-5,TRBD2,TGTGCCAGCAGAGCCCCCTCGGGACTAGCGGGGGGGGAGACCCAGTACTTC,CASRAPSGLAGGETQYF
TRBV5-1,many,TRBJ1-2,-,TGCGCCAGCAGCTTGGAGCGGAGTTATGGCTACACCTTC,CASSLERSYGYTF
TRBV28,many,TRBJ1-1,TRBD1,TGTGCCAGCAGTTCACCTACAGGGGCGAACACTGAAGCTTTCTTT,CASSSPTGANTEAFF
TRBV18,many,TRBJ1-1,-,TGTGCCAGCTCACCTTCGACAGGCAAGAACACTGAAGCTTTCTTT,CASSPSTGKNTEAFF
TRBV12-3/TRBV12-4,many,TRBJ1-1,-,TGTGCCAGCACCACCGGCCCCCGGGAAGCTGAAGCTTTCTTT,CASTTGPREAEAFF
TRBV5-1,medium-sized,TRBJ2-7,-,TGCGCCAGCAGCTTGGTAGTCAGTCCCTACGAGCAGTACTTC,CASSLVVSPYEQYF
TRBV5-1,many,TRBJ2-5,TRBD2,TGCGCCAGCAGCTTAAGCGGGAAAGAAGAGACCCAGTACTTC,CASSLSGKEETQYF
TRBV20-1,many,TRBJ2-4,TRBD1,TGCAGTGCTAGAAATACAGGGGAGCTAGCCAAAAACATTCAGTACTTC,CSARNTGELAKNIQYF
TRBV7-9,many,TRBJ2-3,TRBD1,TGTGCCAGCAGCTTAGGACAGGGCCGGGCAGATACGCAGTATTTT,CASSLGQGRADTQYF
TRBV7-6,many,TRBJ2-1,-,TGTGCCAGCAGCTTAATAGACTCGCGCAATGAGCAGTTCTTC,CASSLIDSRNEQFF
TRBV5-6,many,TRBJ2-1,TRBD1,TGTGCCAGCAGCTTTAGACAGGGGACGGGTGATGAGCAGTTCTTC,CASSFRQGTGDEQFF
TRBV5-1,many,TRBJ1-2,TRBD1,TGCGCCAGCGGCCCGGGACAGGGGTTCTATGGCTACACCTTC,CASGPGQGFYGYTF
TRBV20-1,many,TRBJ2-1,TRBD2,TGCAGTGCTAGAGAAGGGACTAGCGGGGTCGATGAGCAGTTCTTC,CSAREGTSGVDEQFF
TRBV7-2,many,TRBJ1-2,TRBD1,TGTGCCAGCAGCTTAGGGACAGGGGATCTTTATGGCTACACCTTC,CASSLGTGDLYGYTF
TRBV5-5,many,TRBJ1-1,-,TGTGCCAGCAGCTTGGCCGGGGGGAACACTGAAGCTTTCTTT,CASSLAGGNTEAFF
TRBV9,many,TRBJ1-1,-,TGTGCCAGCAGCCTTGGGGAGGTCCGAATGAACACTGAAGCTTTCTTT,CASSLGEVRMNTEAFF
TRBV7-2,many,TRBJ2-1,-,TGTGCCAGCAGCTCATTCGGCACTGAGCAGTTCTTC,CASSSFGTEQFF
TRBV20-1,many,TRBJ2-7,TRBD2,TGCAGTGCTATCCCGGGACTAGCGGGGTCCTACGAGCAGTACTTC,CSAIPGLAGSYEQYF
TRBV3-1,-,TRBJ2-5,-,TGTGCCAGCAGCCAAGAACACAACCAAGAGACCCAGTACTTC,CASSQEHNQETQYF
TRBV7-2,many,TRBJ2-3,TRBD2,TGTGCCAGCAGCTTAGCGGCTAGCGGGGGAACAGATACGCAGTATTTT,CASSLAASGGTDTQYF
TRBV20-1,many,TRBJ1-4,-,TGCAGTGCCAGCCGGGGACCAAATGAAAAACTGTTTTTT,CSASRGPNEKLFF
TRBV3-1,many,TRBJ2-1,TRBD2,TGTGCCAGCAGCCAAGGACGACTAGCGGGGGTCAACAATGAGCAGTTCTTC,CASSQGRLAGVNNEQFF
TRBV3-1,many,TRBJ1-3,-,TGTGCCAGCAGCGTCCCCCCTGGAAACACCATATATTTT,CASSVPPGNTIYF
TRBV12-3/TRBV12-4,many,TRBJ1-2,TRBD1,TGTGCCAGCAGTTTGACCCAGGGGGGGATCTATGGCTACACCTTC,CASSLTQGGIYGYTF
TRBV5-1,many,TRBJ1-1,-,TGCGCCAGCAGCCCAGCCGGGACCATGAACACTGAAGCTTTCTTT,CASSPAGTMNTEAFF
TRBV12-3/TRBV12-4,many,TRBJ1-5,-,TGTGCCAGCAGTTTAACCAGCAATCAGCCCCAGCATTTT,CASSLTSNQPQHF
TRBV24-1,many,TRBJ2-1,-,TGTGCCACCAGTGATCCCCGGGGCTCCTACAATGAGCAGTTCTTC,CATSDPRGSYNEQFF
TRBV6-2/TRBV6-3,-,TRBJ1-5,-,TGTGCCAGCAGTTACTATTCTAGCAATCAGCCCCAGAATTTT,CASSYYSSNQPQNF
TRBV5-5,many,TRBJ2-1,TRBD1,TGTGCCAGCAGCTTGGTCGGGACAGGGGGCAATGAGCAGTTCTTC,CASSLVGTGGNEQFF
TRBV5-1,few,TRBJ2-7,-,TGCGCCAGCAGCTTGGACGGACGTTCGTTGGGGGAGCAGTACTTC,CASSLDGRSLGEQYF
TRBV12-3/TRBV12-4,many,TRBJ1-5,-,TGTGCCAGCAGTTTAATGGGGAAAGGTCAGCCCCAGCATTTT,CASSLMGKGQPQHF
TRBV7-8,many,TRBJ1-4,-,TGTGCCAGCAGCTTAACTACAGGTGTGGGTGAAAAACTGTTTTTT,CASSLTTGVGEKLFF
TRBV20-1,many,TRBJ2-1,-,TGCAGTGCTAGAGATCCCTTCGGGTCGGTAAGCTCCTACAATGAGCAGTTCTTC,CSARDPFGSVSSYNEQFF
TRBV7-2,many,TRBJ1-5,-,TGTGCCAGCAGCGCTTATAGCAATCAGCCCCAGCATTTT,CASSAYSNQPQHF
TRBV12-3/TRBV12-4,many,TRBJ2-2,-,TGTGCCAGCAGTTTAGCCAGGGGTCCCCGGGAGCTGTTTTTT,CASSLARGPRELFF
TRBV5-1,-,TRBJ2-1,-,TGCGCCAGCAGGGACCAGACCTACAATGAGCAGTTCTTC,CASRDQTYNEQFF
TRBV20-1,many,TRBJ1-5,-,TGCAGTGCTAGTGTGTCTTCTTATAGCAATCAGCCCCAGCATTTT,CSASVSSYSNQPQHF
TRBV11-2,many,TRBJ2-5,-,TGTGCCAGCAGCCTCCCGGCTGCGGAGACCCAGTACTTC,CASSLPAAETQYF
TRBV6-5,many,TRBJ2-2,TRBD1,TGTGCCAGCACCATACACAGGGGCGTTAACACCGGGGAGCTGTTTTTT,CASTIHRGVNTGELFF
TRBV5-1,many,TRBJ1-4,-,TGCGCCAGCAGCTCGATGGCCGGTGGTACTAATGAAAAACTGTTTTTT,CASSSMAGGTNEKLFF
TRBV7-2,many,TRBJ2-5,TRBD2,TGTGCCAGCAGCTCCACCGGACTAGCGGGGGGGACCCAGTACTTC,CASSSTGLAGGTQYF
TRBV3-1,many,TRBJ1-6,TRBD1,TGTGCCAGCAGCCTTAGACAGGGAAATTCACCCCTCCACTTT,CASSLRQGNSPLHF
TRBV7-8,many,TRBJ2-1,-,TGTGCCAGCAGCGGCGCGCCAGTGTCTGAGCAGTTCTTC,CASSGAPVSEQFF
TRBV6-2/TRBV6-3,many,TRBJ2-6,-,TGTGCCAGCACCTATCCGGGCCTACGCTATCCTGGGGCCAACGTCCTGACTTTC,CASTYPGLRYPGANVLTF
TRBV20-1,many,TRBJ2-7,-,TGCAGTGCCCACGCGAGAAAGGCCTCCTCCGAGCAGTACTTC,CSAHARKASSEQYF
TRBV5-5,many,TRBJ2-1,TRBD1,TGTGCCAGCAGCCGATCAGCAGGGACAGGGGGCTACAATGAGCAGTTCTTC,CASSRSAGTGGYNEQFF
TRBV7-2,many,TRBJ1-5,TRBD1,TGTGCCTGCAAAGGGACAGCAGATAGCAATCAGCCCCAGCATTTT,CACKGTADSNQPQHF
TRBV7-8,many,TRBJ1-2,TRBD1,TGTGCCAGCAGCTTAGCGGGACAGGTCTATGGCTACACCTTC,CASSLAGQVYGYTF
TRBV29-1,many,TRBJ1-1,-,TGCAGCGTTGAGGATATGGGGCGCCCCGGCACTGAAGCTTTCTTT,CSVEDMGRPGTEAFF